This T cell receptor (beta chain) stems from a study of blood T cell repertoires in COVID-19. Across the study: Samples of COVID-19 (acute and convalescent) were obtained from the United States, Italy and Spain.

The CDR3 is 17 amino acids. V lost 3 bases, J lost 2 bases, and 3 bases stayed unmatched. The V gene's germline CDR1 is LGHDT and CDR2 YNNKEL (reference sequence). Original methodology: Reference gene primer amplification in the assay estimated nucleated cell counts. Measured with immunoSEQ multiplex PCR; TCRdb has only the in-frame clones, and not every one. That table furnishes V, J and clone size, whereas the DNA furnished D and trimming. The table lists fewer than 250,000 clones, 87% of them singletons, with approximately 2.8% in the top ten. Participants reported their clinical history, and cohort assignment relied on those reports.

The clonotype was recovered from a woman between 25 and 40 years old with acute COVID-19. Sequences were obtained from PBMCs or T cells enriched from blood (not recorded which). The chain carries TRBV3-1 (or the pseudogene TRBV3-2) and TRBJ2-3, with TRBD2 matching over 15 bases. For the CDR3, the DNA is TGTGCCAGCAGCCACGGACTAGCGGGGGGGTTCACAGATACGCAGTATTTT. Its translation is CASSHGLAGGFTDTQYF.